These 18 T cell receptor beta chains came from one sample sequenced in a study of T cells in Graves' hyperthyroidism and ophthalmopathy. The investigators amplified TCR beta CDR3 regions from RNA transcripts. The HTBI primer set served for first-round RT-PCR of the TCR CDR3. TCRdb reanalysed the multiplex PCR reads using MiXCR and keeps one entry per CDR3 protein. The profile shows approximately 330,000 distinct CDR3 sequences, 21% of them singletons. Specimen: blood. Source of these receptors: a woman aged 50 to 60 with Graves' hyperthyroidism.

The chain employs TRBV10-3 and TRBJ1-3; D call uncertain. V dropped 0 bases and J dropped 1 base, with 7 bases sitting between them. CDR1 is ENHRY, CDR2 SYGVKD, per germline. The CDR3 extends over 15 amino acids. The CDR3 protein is CAISESAASGNTIYF. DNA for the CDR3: TGTGCCATCAGTGAGTCGGCAGCTTCTGGAAACACCATATATTTT.

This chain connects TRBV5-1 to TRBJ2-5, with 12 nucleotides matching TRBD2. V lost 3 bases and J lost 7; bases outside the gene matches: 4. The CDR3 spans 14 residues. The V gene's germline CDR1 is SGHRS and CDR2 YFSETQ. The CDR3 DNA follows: TGCGCCAGCAGCTCGACTAGCGGGAGCGGGACCCAGTACTTC. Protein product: CASSSTSGSGTQYF.

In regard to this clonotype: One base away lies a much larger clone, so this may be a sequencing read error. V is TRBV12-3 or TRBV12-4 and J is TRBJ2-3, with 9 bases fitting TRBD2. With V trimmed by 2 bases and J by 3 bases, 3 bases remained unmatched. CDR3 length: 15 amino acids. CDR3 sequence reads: CASSLNGLATDTQYF. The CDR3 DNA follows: TGTGCCAGCAGTTTAAACGGACTAGCGACAGATACGCAGTATTTT.

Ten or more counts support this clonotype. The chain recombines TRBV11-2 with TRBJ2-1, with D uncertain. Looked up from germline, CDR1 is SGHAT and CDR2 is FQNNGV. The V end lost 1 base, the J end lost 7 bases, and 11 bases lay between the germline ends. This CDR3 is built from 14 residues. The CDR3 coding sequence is TGTGCCAGCAGCTTAGTTGGTGGGGATAATGAGCAGTTCTTC. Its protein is CASSLVGGDNEQFF.

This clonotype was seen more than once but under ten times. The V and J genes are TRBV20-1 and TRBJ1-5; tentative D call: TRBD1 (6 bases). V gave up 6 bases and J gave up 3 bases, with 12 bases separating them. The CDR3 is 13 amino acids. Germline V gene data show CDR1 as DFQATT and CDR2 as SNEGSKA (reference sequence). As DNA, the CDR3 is TGCAGTGCAAAGACAGGTTTCAATCAGCCCCAGCATTTT. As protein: CSAKTGFNQPQHF.

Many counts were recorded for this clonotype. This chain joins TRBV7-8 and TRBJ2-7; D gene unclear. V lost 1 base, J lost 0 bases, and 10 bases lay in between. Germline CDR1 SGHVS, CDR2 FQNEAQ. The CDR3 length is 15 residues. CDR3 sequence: CASSLGQGNSYEQYF. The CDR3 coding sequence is TGTGCCAGCAGCTTAGGGCAAGGGAACTCCTACGAGCAGTACTTC.

The chain's CDR3 is CASSLAGTGGFGELFF. CDR3 coding DNA: TGCGCCAGCAGCTTGGCCGGGACAGGGGGCTTCGGGGAGCTGTTTTTT. The gene calls are TRBV5-1 and TRBJ2-2; 12 nucleotides agree with TRBD1. This CDR3 region has 16 residues. J gave up 7 bases and V 0 bases, and 4 bases lay outside the gene matches. Germline V gene sequence: CDR1 SGHRS, CDR2 YFSETQ.

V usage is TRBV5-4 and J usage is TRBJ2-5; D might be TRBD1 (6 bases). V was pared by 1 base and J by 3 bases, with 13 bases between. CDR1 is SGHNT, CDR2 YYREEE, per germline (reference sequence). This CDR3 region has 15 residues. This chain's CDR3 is CASSLPGTSEETQYF. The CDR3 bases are TGTGCCAGCAGCTTGCCAGGGACAAGCGAAGAGACCCAGTACTTC.

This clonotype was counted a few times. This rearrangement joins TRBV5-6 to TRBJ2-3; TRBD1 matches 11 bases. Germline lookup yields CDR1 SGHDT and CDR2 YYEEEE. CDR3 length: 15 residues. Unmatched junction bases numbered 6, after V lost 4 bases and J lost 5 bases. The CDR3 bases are TGTGCCAGCAGCCGACCGGGACAGGGGGAAGATACGCAGTATTTT. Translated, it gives CASSRPGQGEDTQYF.

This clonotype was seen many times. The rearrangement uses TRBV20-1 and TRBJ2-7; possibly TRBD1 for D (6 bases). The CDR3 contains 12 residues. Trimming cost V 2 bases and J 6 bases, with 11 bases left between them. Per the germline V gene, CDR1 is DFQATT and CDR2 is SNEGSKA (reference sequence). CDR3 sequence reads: CSARPTGSEQYF. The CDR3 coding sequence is TGCAGTGCTAGACCAACAGGGAGCGAGCAGTACTTC.

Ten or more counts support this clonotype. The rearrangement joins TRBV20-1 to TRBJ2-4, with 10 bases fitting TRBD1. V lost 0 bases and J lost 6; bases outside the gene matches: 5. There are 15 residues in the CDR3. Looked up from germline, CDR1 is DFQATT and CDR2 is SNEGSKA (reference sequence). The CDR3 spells CSAREPGQGLNIQYF. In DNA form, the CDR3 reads TGCAGTGCTAGAGAACCGGGACAGGGGTTAAACATTCAGTACTTC.

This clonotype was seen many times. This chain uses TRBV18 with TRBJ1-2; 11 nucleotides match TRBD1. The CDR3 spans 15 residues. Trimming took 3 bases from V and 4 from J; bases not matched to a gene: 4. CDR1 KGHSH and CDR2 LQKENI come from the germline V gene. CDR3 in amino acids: CASSPPGTGGYGYTF. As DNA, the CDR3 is TGTGCCAGCTCACCCCCCGGGACAGGGGGCTATGGCTACACCTTC.

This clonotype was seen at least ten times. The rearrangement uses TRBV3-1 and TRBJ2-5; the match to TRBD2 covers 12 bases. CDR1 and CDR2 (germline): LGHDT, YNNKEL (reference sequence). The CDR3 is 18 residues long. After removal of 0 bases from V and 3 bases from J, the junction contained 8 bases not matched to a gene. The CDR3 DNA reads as TGTGCCAGCAGCCAAGATAGGCTAGCGGGGGGGCTAGAAGAGACCCAGTACTTC. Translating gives CASSQDRLAGGLEETQYF.

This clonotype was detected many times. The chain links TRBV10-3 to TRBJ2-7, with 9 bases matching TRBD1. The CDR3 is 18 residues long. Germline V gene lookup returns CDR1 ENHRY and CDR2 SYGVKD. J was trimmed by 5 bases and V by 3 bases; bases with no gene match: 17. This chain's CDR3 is CAISDSLAMTGGHDEQYF. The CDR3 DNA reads TGTGCCATCAGTGACTCTCTCGCCATGACAGGGGGGCACGACGAGCAGTACTTC.

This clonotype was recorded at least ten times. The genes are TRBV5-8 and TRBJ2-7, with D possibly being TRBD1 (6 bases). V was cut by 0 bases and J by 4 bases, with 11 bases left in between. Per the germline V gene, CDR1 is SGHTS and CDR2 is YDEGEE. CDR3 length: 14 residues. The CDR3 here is CASSLDPTGYEQYF. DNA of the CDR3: TGTGCCAGCAGCTTGGACCCGACAGGTTACGAGCAGTACTTC.

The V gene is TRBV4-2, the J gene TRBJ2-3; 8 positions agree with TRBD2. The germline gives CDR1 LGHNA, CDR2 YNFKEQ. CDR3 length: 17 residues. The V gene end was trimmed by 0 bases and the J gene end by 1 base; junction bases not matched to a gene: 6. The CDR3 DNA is TGTGCCAGCAGCCAAGAGGGACTAGGGGTGGGCACAGATACGCAGTATTTT. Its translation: CASSQEGLGVGTDTQYF.

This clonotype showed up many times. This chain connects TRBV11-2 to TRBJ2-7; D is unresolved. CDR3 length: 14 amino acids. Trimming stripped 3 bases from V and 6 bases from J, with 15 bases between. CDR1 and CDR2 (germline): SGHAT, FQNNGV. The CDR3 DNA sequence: TGTGCCAGCAGCTTTGGGCCCTCCGGTCGCGAGCAGTACTTC. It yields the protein CASSFGPSGREQYF. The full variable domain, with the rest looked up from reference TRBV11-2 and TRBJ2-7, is EAGVAQSPRYKIIEKRQSVAFWCNPISGHATLYWYQQILGQGPKLLIQFQNNGVVDDSQLPKDRFSAERLKGVDSTLKIQPAKLEDSAVYLCASSFGPSGREQYFGPGTRLTVT.

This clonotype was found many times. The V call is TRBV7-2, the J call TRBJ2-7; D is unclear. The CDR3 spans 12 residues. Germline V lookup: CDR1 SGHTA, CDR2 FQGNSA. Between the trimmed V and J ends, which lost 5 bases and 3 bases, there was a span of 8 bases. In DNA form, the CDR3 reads TGTGCCAGCAGCCCCGAAGACTACGAGCAGTACTTC. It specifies CASSPEDYEQYF.